The entry below gives a single T cell receptor beta chain sequence along with its context. Its specificity is not known. The time point is: naive CD8 control sorted from an acute-time-point sample. Donors were people who inject drugs, followed every 3 months. These data originate in a study of CD8 T cells in acute hepatitis C reinfection. The study, taken as a whole, reports: Bulk TCRbeta-only sequencing left public clonotype pairing undetermined. One of thirteen outcome-independent public clonotypes used V04-02/J02-02. Chronically infected subjects had no follow-up NS3-1073 repertoires.

Method: immunoSEQ multiplex PCR; TCRdb's copy keeps in-frame clones and lacks some. The sample contains tens of thousands of clones, around nine tenths of which appear only once. Trimming removed 3 bases at V and 5 bases at J, with 16 bases between. The CDR3 sequence is 15 residues long. CDR1 is MGHRA, CDR2 YSYEKL, per germline. The TCR originated in a young man with chronic hepatitis C. The J gene is TRBJ1-1, the V gene TRBV4-1, with D maybe TRBD1 (6 bases). The sequenced sample consisted of naive CD8+ T cells from PBMCs. In nucleotides, the CDR3 is TGCGCCAGCAGCCACACACAGGGATTCGGGACTGAAGCTTTCTTT. Translating it yields CASSHTQGFGTEAFF.